The 30 T cell receptor beta chains below come from one sample, sequenced in a study of blood T cells in healthy people across ages. A sample-barcoded 5' primer and a J-beta primer mix were used in a second PCR of about 7 to 12 cycles. Each CDR3 protein gets one entry after TCRdb re-called the 5' RACE reads with MiXCR. The sample includes more than 750,000 distinct CDR3 sequences, about 29% of them seen just once. These data were likewise used in another study, on T cells of mothers and their children.

The material sequenced was blood. These receptors all stem from a woman between 40 and 50 years old in good health.

A word on this clonotype: It may be a read error: a sequence one base away is much more abundant. The chain joins TRBV6-6 to TRBJ2-5; D may be TRBD1 (6 bases). Per germline, CDR1 MNHNY and CDR2 SVGAGI (reference sequence). The CDR3 has 13 residues. CDR3 bases: TGTGCCGGCAGTTACAGGGACCAAGAGACCCAGTACTTC. Residues: CAGSYRDQETQYF.

This clonotype was detected many times. The chain recombines TRBV27 with TRBJ1-4; possible D gene TRBD1, 5 bases. The ends were cut back, 8 bases at V and 8 bases at J, with 15 bases in the middle. CDR3 length equals 13 residues. The germline CDR1 and CDR2 sequences are MNHEY and SMNVEV (reference sequence). The CDR3 loop reads CASGKGTAEKLFF. The DNA of the CDR3 is TGTGCCAGCGGGAAGGGGACGGCCGAAAAACTGTTTTTT.

This clonotype was recorded at least ten times. CDR3 sequence: CASSPSETQYF. CDR3 nucleotides: TGTGCCAGCTCACCTTCCGAGACCCAGTACTTC. The chain uses TRBV3-1 and TRBJ2-5, with D uncertain. Deletions cut 8 bases from V and 5 bases from J, with 9 bases between. Germline V lookup: CDR1 LGHDT, CDR2 YNNKEL (reference sequence). This CDR3 comprises 11 residues.

This clonotype has a handful of counts. The V and J genes are TRBV4-1 and TRBJ2-1; TRBD2 is a possible D gene (5 bases). The germline gives CDR1 MGHRA, CDR2 YSYEKL. The CDR3 contains 15 residues. Trimming removed 3 bases at V and 0 bases at J, with 9 bases between. The CDR3 loop is CASSQGESSYNEQFF. CDR3 nucleotide sequence: TGCGCCAGCAGCCAGGGAGAGAGCTCCTACAATGAGCAGTTCTTC.

This clonotype was observed a handful of times. This sequence joins TRBV7-2 and TRBJ1-1; TRBD1 is a possible D gene (5 bases). CDR1 and CDR2 from the germline V gene are SGHTA and FQGNSA. CDR3 size: 15 residues. Between the trimmed V and J ends, which lost 2 bases and 1 base, there was a span of 11 bases. Here the CDR3 DNA reads TGTGCCAGCAGCTTATTTAGACAGAAGAACACTGAAGCTTTCTTT. As protein: CASSLFRQKNTEAFF.

Only a few counts were recorded for this clonotype. The rearrangement uses TRBV11-2 and TRBJ2-1; D perhaps matches TRBD1 (6 bases). From germline, CDR1 is SGHAT and CDR2 FQNNGV. The CDR3 has 14 residues. Trimming pared 4 bases from V and 9 bases from J, leaving 16 bases between. As DNA, the CDR3 is TGTGCCAGCAGCTACTGGGGGCTCTCGGGTGAGCAGTTCTTC. Its protein product is CASSYWGLSGEQFF.

The chain uses TRBV20-1 and TRBJ2-7; 7 bases fit TRBD2. The CDR3 spans 14 residues. Per the germline V gene, CDR1 is DFQATT and CDR2 is SNEGSKA (reference sequence). Losses at the gene ends were 6 bases for V and 5 bases for J; bases not matched to a gene: 13. This CDR3 is CSARASGGVHEQYF. The CDR3 nucleotides are TGCAGTGCCCGGGCTAGCGGCGGGGTTCACGAGCAGTACTTC.

Concerning this clonotype itself: This clone may be a read error of a much larger clone one base away. In DNA, the CDR3 is TGCAGTGCTAGATTCCCGGGACTAGCGAGGGGAGAGACCCAGTACTTC. Translation gives CSARFPGLARGETQYF. The rearrangement uses TRBV20-1 and TRBJ2-5, with 10 bases lining up with TRBD2. The CDR3 length is 16 residues. Germline CDR1 DFQATT, CDR2 SNEGSKA (reference sequence). With V trimmed by 2 bases and J by 4 bases, 10 bases remained unmatched.

This chain links TRBV6-5 with TRBJ1-1, with D uncertain. The CDR3 covers 14 residues. The germline V and J ends were trimmed by 7 bases and 1 base, with 13 bases remaining between them. CDR1 is MNHEY, CDR2 SVGAGI, per germline. CDR3 in DNA: TGTGCCAGCATTAACAGCCTTAAGAACACTGAAGCTTTCTTT. Residues: CASINSLKNTEAFF.

This clonotype was counted a few times. The J gene is TRBJ1-1, the V gene TRBV15; 8 positions agree with TRBD1. CDR3 length: 16 amino acids. The junction had 6 bases not matched to a gene; V was cut back by 3 bases and J by 0 bases. CDR1 LNHNV and CDR2 YYDKDF come from the germline V gene (reference sequence). Here the CDR3 reads CATSRGDRIMNTEAFF. The CDR3, as DNA: TGTGCCACCAGCAGGGGGGACAGGATCATGAACACTGAAGCTTTCTTT.

The J gene is TRBJ1-1, the V gene TRBV12-3 or TRBV12-4; 7 bases are shared with TRBD1. This CDR3 spans 13 amino acids. The ends lost 7 bases at V and 6 bases at J; junction bases unmatched: 8. The CDR3 sequence is CASTDTTGPEAFF. In DNA form, the CDR3 reads TGTGCCAGCACCGACACGACAGGGCCTGAAGCTTTCTTT.

The gene calls are TRBV12-3 or TRBV12-4 and TRBJ2-2; the D is unclear. The CDR3 is made up of 11 amino acids. V lost 6 bases and J 5 bases, leaving 4 bases between the germline ends. CDR3 sequence (DNA): TGTGCCAGCAGACAAACCGGGGAGCTGTTTTTT. It encodes CASRQTGELFF.

This clonotype showed up just a few times. The chain links TRBV20-1 to TRBJ2-3; TRBD2 matches at 14 bases. The length of the CDR3 is 18 residues. J was trimmed by 0 bases and V by 6 bases; bases with no gene match: 11. The germline CDR1 and CDR2 sequences are DFQATT and SNEGSKA (reference sequence). The CDR3 reads CSAPGLAGAHSSTDTQYF. The CDR3 bases are TGCAGTGCCCCGGGACTAGCGGGGGCCCACTCTAGCACAGATACGCAGTATTTT.

This clonotype was seen repeatedly, ten times or more. This sequence joins TRBV2 and TRBJ2-7; D not certain. The CDR3 runs 15 residues. Germline V gene sequence: CDR1 SNHLY, CDR2 FYNNEI. Trimming cost V 3 bases and J 3 bases, with 15 bases left between them. In nucleotides, the CDR3 is TGTGCCAGCAGTGATAACCTGGGGATCAACTACGAGCAGTACTTC. Translating gives CASSDNLGINYEQYF.

This clonotype has just a few counts. V gene TRBV20-1 combines with J gene TRBJ2-5, with 11 bases that match TRBD1. J gave up 11 bases and V 6 bases, and 20 bases lay outside the gene matches. CDR3 length equals 16 residues. Germline loops: CDR1 DFQATT, CDR2 SNEGSKA (reference sequence). This CDR3 is CSAYTSDRGLGNEQYF. In DNA form, the CDR3 reads TGCAGTGCCTATACCTCGGACAGGGGGCTAGGAAATGAGCAGTACTTC.

With regard to this clonotype: A read error may produce the germline difference seen at one junction end. The chain joins TRBV20-1 to TRBJ2-3; 8 positions agree with TRBD2. The germline CDR1 and CDR2 sequences are DFQATT and SNEGSKA (reference sequence). The CDR3 covers 11 residues. CDR3 region: CSAGETDTQYF. The CDR3 DNA reads TGTTCAGCGGGAGAGACAGATACGCAGTATTTT.

V and J are TRBV4-1 and TRBJ2-3; 8 bases agree with TRBD1. J was trimmed by 5 bases and V by 4 bases; bases with no gene match: 8. From germline, CDR1 is MGHRA and CDR2 YSYEKL. The CDR3 totals 15 residues. CDR3 DNA: TGCGCCAGCAGCCTGGGAGACAGGGGTATAGATACGCAGTATTTT. It specifies CASSLGDRGIDTQYF.

At least ten counts were recorded for this clonotype. The rearrangement links TRBV7-2 to TRBJ2-7; 13 bases are a match to TRBD2. The length of the CDR3 is 15 residues. Germline trimming cut 4 bases from V and 4 bases from J; bases unmatched to any gene: 4. Germline-derived CDR1 and CDR2 are SGHTA and FQGNSA. CDR3: CASSSWTSGGYEQYF. In DNA, the CDR3 is TGTGCCAGCAGCTCTTGGACTAGCGGGGGTTACGAGCAGTACTTC.

This clonotype has only a few counts. V usage is TRBV12-3 or TRBV12-4 and J usage is TRBJ1-4, with 8 bases matching TRBD1. Trimming removed 5 bases from V and 3 bases from J; junction bases left unmatched: 5. The CDR3 consists of 15 residues. CDR3 in amino acids: CASSPQGAANEKLFF. CDR3 coding DNA: TGTGCCAGCAGTCCCCAGGGGGCTGCTAATGAAAAACTGTTTTTT.

This clonotype was seen many times. The DNA for the CDR3 is TGCGCCAGCAGTGAGCCGCCGGGACGGTCTACGACTGGGGCCAACGTCCTGACTTTC. Translating gives CASSEPPGRSTTGANVLTF. V and J are TRBV10-2 and TRBJ2-6; TRBD1 or TRBD2 may be the D gene (5 bases each). The germline V gene has CDR1 WSHSY and CDR2 SAAADI. CDR3 length equals 19 residues. Trimming took off 2 bases at V and 2 bases at J, with 19 bases between the two ends.

V is TRBV12-5 and J is TRBJ1-1; the match to TRBD1 covers 7 bases. The CDR3 extends over 15 amino acids. Unmatched junction bases numbered 9, after V lost 5 bases and J lost 3 bases. CDR1 LGHNT and CDR2 FRNRAP come from the germline V gene. The CDR3 here is CASGARQGADTEAFF. The CDR3 DNA is TGTGCTAGTGGTGCCCGACAGGGTGCAGACACTGAAGCTTTCTTT.

The chain links TRBV7-2 to TRBJ2-1; no clear D. Trimming took 1 base from V and 4 from J, leaving 11 bases between them. Per the germline V gene, CDR1 is SGHTA and CDR2 is FQGNSA. CDR3 length: 15 amino acids. The CDR3 sequence is CASSLEGARYNEQFF. The CDR3 DNA is TGTGCCAGCAGCTTAGAAGGTGCGCGGTACAATGAGCAGTTCTTC.

This clonotype has a handful of counts. The rearrangement uses TRBV29-1 and TRBJ1-1; D is unclear. V lost 4 bases, J lost 1 base, and 13 bases lay in between. The CDR3 extends over 14 amino acids. From germline, CDR1 is SQVTM and CDR2 ANQGSEA. The CDR3 sequence: CSVAGRNQNTEAFF. The CDR3 coding sequence is TGCAGCGTTGCGGGCCGGAACCAGAACACTGAAGCTTTCTTT. The variable domain in full, with the rest retrieved from reference TRBV29-1 and TRBJ1-1, is SAVISQKPSRDICQRGTSLTIQCQVDSQVTMMFWYRQQPGQSLTLIATANQGSEATYESGFVIDKFPISRPNLTFSTLTVSNMSPEDSSIYLCSVAGRNQNTEAFFGQGTRLTVV.

The chain uses TRBV5-1 and TRBJ2-1; the D is unclear. The CDR3 extends over 12 amino acids. The ends were cut back, 1 base at V and 9 bases at J, with 8 bases in the middle. Germline V gene sequence: CDR1 SGHRS, CDR2 YFSETQ. The CDR3 spells CASSLWATEQFF. The CDR3 bases are TGCGCCAGCAGCTTGTGGGCCACTGAGCAGTTCTTC.

In its sample, this clonotype was seen a few times. The V call is TRBV28, the J call TRBJ2-7; D is unresolved. This CDR3 contains 15 residues. The ends were cut back, 3 bases at V and 3 bases at J, with 15 bases in the middle. Germline CDR1 reads MDHEN; CDR2 reads SYDVKM. The CDR3 here is CASSLKSLGFYEQYF. CDR3 DNA: TGTGCCAGCAGTTTGAAATCGTTAGGATTCTACGAGCAGTACTTC.

This clonotype was counted only a few times. This sequence joins TRBV20-1 and TRBJ2-1; tentatively, D is TRBD2 (5 bases). The V end was cut by 0 bases, the J end by 4 bases, with 7 bases between. Germline V gene sequence: CDR1 DFQATT, CDR2 SNEGSKA (reference sequence). This CDR3 has 13 residues. For the CDR3, the DNA is TGCAGTGCTAGAGAAACTAGTTACAATGAGCAGTTCTTC. Translation: CSARETSYNEQFF.

Many counts were recorded for this clonotype. The chain employs TRBV20-1 and TRBJ2-5; TRBD1 matches at 9 bases. This CDR3 region has 14 residues. In germline, CDR1 is DFQATT, CDR2 SNEGSKA (reference sequence). The V segment lost 6 bases and the J segment 4 bases; nucleotides outside the gene matches: 9. Here the CDR3 DNA reads TGCAGTGCGGGGACAGGGCAGTTGGGAGAGACCCAGTACTTC. Its protein is CSAGTGQLGETQYF.

Worth noting for this clonotype: Germline is not matched at one junction end, which may reflect a read error. The V and J genes are TRBV18 and TRBJ1-4; 10 bases agree with TRBD1. This CDR3 is built from 17 residues. Germline V lookup: CDR1 KGHSH, CDR2 LQKENI. The CDR3 spells CASSPPRTGGHNERLFF. In nucleotides, the CDR3 is TGTGCCAGCTCACCACCTCGGACAGGGGGTCATAATGAAAGACTGTTTTTT.

This clonotype was counted a few times. The chain employs TRBV5-1 and TRBJ2-7, with 7 bases identical to TRBD1. The V gene end was trimmed by 5 bases and the J gene end by 6 bases; junction bases not matched to a gene: 8. Germline-derived CDR1 and CDR2 are SGHRS and YFSETQ. The CDR3 is 13 residues long. DNA of the CDR3: TGCGCCAGCAGTTCTGACAGGGATGGCGAGCAGTACTTC. Its protein is CASSSDRDGEQYF.

A word on this clonotype: The conserved final phenylalanine or tryptophan is absent from the CDR3, which likely points to a read error. CDR3 sequence (DNA): TGTGCCAGCAGCCAAGGGGAGGGGAGGCACGAGCAGTACTTA. It encodes CASSQGEGRHEQYL. The chain carries TRBV3-1 and TRBJ2-7; 7 bases align to TRBD2. The CDR3 runs to 14 residues. Germline loops: CDR1 LGHDT, CDR2 YNNKEL (reference sequence). Trimming at V came to 1 base and at J to 5 bases, leaving 5 bases not matched to a gene.